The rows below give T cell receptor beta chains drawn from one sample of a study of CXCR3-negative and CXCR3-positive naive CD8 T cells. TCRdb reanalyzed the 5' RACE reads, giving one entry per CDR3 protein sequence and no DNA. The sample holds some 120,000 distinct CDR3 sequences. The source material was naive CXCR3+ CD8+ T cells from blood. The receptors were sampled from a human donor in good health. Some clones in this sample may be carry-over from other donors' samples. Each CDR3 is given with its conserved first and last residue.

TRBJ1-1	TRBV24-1	CATSDEIYTEAFF
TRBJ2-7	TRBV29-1	CSVATGTGAYEQYF
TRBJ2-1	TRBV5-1	CASSLVDSYNEQFF
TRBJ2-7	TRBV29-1	CSVELNYEQYF
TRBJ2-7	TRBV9	CASSVDGQGSREQYF
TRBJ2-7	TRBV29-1	CSVWGMSYEQYF
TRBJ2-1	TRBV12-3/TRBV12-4	CASSHTYNEQFF
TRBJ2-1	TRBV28	CATDSSYNEQFF
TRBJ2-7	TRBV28	CASSITGTSELVF
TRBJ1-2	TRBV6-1	CASGTWEAGGPTSYGYTF
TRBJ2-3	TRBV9	CASSASWGSDTQYF
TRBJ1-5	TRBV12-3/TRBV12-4	CASSLWGLQETNQPQHF
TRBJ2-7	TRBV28	CASSSRDSTYEQYF
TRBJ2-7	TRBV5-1	CASSLTSGGSYEQYF
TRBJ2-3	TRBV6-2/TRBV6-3	CASSYLSDTQYF
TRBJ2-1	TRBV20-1	CSSKGPLPEQFF
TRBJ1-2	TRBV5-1	CASSPDPGQGANGYTF
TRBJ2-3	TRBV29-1	CSVEVILQSTDTQYF
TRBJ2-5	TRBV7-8	CASSLEWWGQETQYF
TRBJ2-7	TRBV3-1	CASSQVATPGEQYF
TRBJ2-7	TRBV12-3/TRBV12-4	CASSSSGVFEQYF
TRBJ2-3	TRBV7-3	CASSSTPTDTQYF
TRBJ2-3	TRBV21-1	CASSKAGTSFSCGTQYF
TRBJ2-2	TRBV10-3	CAISEGTGELFF
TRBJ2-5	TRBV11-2	CASSLVRTNQETQYF
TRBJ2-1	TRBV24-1	CATSSGSYNEQFF
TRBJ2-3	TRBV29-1	CSVVGTGALLHTDTQYF
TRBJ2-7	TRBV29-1	CSVEDPGAYEQYF
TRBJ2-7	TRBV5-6	CASSFWDQTYEQYF
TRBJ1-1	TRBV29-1	CSVESGTGSAEAFF
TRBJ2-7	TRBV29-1	CSGGAGVSSYEQYF
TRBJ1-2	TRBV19	CASSTTGGQDGYTF
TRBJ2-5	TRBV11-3	CASSLDLEETQYF
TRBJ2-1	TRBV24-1	CATSDSSLSGRSYNEQFF
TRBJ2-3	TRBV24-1	CATSDPTPRDTQYF
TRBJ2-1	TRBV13	CASSPPGPTYNEQFF
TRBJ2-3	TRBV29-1	CSVQGGRAGDTQYF
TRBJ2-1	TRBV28	CASSSGTGFSSYNEQFF
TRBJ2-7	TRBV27	CASSSGQFYEQYF
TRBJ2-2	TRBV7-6	CASSLFVSVGQLLANTGELFF
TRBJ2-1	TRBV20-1	CSARDTRSGREGTYNEQFF
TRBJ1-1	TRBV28	CASSSSARDRELNTEAFF
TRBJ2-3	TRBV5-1	CASTPEVLAGGPGDTQYF
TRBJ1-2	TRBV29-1	CSVVGGSRPHLYGYTF
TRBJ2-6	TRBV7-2	CASSLRVQAGANVLTF
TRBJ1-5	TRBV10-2	CASRQDGFSNQPQHF
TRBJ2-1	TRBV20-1	CSEKLGGHEQFF
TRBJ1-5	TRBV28	CASSLGAAGAQPQHF